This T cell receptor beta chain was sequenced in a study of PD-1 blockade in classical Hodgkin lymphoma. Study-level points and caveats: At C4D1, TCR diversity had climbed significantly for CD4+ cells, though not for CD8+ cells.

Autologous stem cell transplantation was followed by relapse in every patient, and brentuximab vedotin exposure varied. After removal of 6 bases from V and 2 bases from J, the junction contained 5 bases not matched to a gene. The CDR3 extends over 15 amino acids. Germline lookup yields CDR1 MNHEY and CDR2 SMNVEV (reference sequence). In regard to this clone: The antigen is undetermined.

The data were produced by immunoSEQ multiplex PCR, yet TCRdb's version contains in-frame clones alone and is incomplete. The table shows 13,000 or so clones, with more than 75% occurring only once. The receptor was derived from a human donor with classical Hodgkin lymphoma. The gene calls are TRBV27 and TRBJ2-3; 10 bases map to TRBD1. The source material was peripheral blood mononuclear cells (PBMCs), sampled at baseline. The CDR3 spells CASSDRGLATDTQYF. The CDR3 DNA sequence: TGTGCCAGCAGCGACAGGGGGCTCGCCACAGATACGCAGTATTTT.